This T cell receptor (beta chain) was identified in a study of immune heterogeneity within non-small cell lung tumors. Whole-study context: It was found that the tumors were several squamous cell carcinomas, around eleven non-squamous carcinomas and 1 not otherwise specified.

Trimming cost V 0 bases and J 2 bases; bases outside gene matches: 8. CDR1 is SGHDN and CDR2 is FVKESK in the germline V gene. The CDR3 is 19 amino acids. Findings and caveats of the study: Local T-cell clonality was recorded as moderately but significantly correlated with local tumor mutational burden, with R approximately 0.33. Clonotypes of T-cell receptor beta found at high frequency were largely distinct between individual patients. While identical dominant CDR3 beta clonotypes recurred across tumor sites within a patient, high-frequency clones unique to individual sites also appeared.

A remark on this clonotype: Its antigen is currently unknown.

The template for each sample was roughly 600 ng of genomic DNA, which had been extracted from bulk tumor tissue. Surgery yielded several widely spaced biopsies per primary tumor. Newly diagnosed with untreated non-small cell lung cancer, the patients underwent curative surgery. A first 10-cycle multiplex round used 32 V-gene and 13 J-gene primers on TCR beta CDR3. TCRdb reanalysed the multiplex PCR reads using MiXCR and keeps one entry per CDR3 protein. Of around 11,000 distinct CDR3 sequences in the sample, about 20% are singletons; the top ten hold under 4.5%. The receptor's source is a man aged 60-69 years with non-small cell lung cancer. The V call is TRBV14, the J call TRBJ2-6; 9 bases map to TRBD2. The material sequenced was lung tumor tissue. CDR3 protein: CASSQDRSAGGAGANVLTF. As DNA, the CDR3 is TGTGCCAGCAGCCAAGATAGATCAGCGGGAGGAGCTGGGGCCAACGTCCTGACTTTC. Combining the CDR3 with reference TRBV14 and TRBJ2-6 gives the whole variable domain EAGVTQFPSHSVIEKGQTVTLRCDPISGHDNLYWYRRVMGKEIKFLLHFVKESKQDESGMPNNRFLAERTGGTYSTLKVQPAELEDSGVYFCASSQDRSAGGAGANVLTFGAGSRLTVL.